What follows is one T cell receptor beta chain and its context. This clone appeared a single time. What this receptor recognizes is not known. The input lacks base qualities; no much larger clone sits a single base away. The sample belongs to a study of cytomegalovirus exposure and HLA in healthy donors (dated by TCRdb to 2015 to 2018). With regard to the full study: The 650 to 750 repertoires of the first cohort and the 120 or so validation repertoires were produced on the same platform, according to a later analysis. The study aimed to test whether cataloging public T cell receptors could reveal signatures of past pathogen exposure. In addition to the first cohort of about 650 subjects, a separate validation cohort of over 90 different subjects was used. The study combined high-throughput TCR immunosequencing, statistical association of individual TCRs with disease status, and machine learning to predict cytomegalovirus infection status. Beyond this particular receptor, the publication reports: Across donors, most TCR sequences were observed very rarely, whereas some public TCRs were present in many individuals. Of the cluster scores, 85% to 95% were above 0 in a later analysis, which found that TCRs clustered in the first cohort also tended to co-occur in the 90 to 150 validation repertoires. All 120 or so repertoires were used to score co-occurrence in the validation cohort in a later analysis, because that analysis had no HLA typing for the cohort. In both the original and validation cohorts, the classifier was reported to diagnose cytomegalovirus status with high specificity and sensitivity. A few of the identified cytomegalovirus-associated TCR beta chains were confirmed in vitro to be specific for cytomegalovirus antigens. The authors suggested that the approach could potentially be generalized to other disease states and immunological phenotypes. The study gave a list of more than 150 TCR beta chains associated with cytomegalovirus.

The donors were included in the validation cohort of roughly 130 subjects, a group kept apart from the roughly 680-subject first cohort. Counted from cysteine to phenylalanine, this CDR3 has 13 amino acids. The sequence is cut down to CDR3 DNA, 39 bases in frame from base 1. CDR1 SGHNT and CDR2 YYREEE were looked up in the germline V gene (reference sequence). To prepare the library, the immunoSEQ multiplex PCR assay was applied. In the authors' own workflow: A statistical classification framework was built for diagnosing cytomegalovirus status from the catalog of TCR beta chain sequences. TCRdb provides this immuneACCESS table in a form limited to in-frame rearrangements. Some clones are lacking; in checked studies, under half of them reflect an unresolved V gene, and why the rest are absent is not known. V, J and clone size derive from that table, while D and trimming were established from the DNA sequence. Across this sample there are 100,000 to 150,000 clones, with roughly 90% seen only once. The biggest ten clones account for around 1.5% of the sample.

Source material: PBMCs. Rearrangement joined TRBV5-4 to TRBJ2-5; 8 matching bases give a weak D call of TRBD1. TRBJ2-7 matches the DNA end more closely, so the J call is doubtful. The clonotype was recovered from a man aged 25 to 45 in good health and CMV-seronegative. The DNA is TGTGCCAGCAGCCTGGACAGGGAGGGCGAGCAGTACTTC. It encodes CASSLDREGEQYF.